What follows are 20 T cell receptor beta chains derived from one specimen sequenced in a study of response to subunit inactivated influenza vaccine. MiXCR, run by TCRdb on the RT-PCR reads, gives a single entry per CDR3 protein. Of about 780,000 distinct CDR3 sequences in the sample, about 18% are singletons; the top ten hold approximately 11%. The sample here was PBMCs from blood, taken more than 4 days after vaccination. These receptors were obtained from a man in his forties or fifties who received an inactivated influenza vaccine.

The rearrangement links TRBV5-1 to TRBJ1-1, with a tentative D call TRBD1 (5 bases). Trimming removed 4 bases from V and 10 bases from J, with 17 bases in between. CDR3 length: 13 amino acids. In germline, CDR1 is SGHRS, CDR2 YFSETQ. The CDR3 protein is CASSAGQGGVAFF. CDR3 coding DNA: TGCGCCAGCAGCGCGGGGCAGGGTGGAGTAGCTTTCTTT.

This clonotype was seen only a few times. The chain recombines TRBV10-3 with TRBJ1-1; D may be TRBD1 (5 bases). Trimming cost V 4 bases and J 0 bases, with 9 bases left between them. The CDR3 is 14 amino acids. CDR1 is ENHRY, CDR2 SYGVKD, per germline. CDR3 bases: TGTGCCATCAGTGGGGGCACCATGAACACTGAAGCTTTCTTT. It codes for CAISGGTMNTEAFF.

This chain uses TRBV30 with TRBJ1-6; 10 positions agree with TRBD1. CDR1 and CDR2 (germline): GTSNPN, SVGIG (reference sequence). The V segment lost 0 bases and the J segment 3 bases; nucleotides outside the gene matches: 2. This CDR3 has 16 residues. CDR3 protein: CAWSVTGGVYNSPLHF. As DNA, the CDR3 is TGTGCCTGGAGTGTGACAGGGGGCGTCTATAATTCACCCCTCCACTTT. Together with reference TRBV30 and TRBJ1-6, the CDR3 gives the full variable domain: SQTIHQWPATLVQPVGSPLSLECTVEGTSNPNLYWYRQAAGRGLQLLFYSVGIGQISSEVPQNLSASRPQDRQFILSSKKLLLSDSGFYLCAWSVTGGVYNSPLHFGNGTRLTVT.

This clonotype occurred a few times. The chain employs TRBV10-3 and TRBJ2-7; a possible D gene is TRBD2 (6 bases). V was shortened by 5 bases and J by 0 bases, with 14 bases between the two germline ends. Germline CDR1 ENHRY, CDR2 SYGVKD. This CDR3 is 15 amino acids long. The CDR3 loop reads CAISPIAVYSYEQYF. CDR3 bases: TGTGCCATCAGTCCGATAGCGGTTTACTCCTACGAGCAGTACTTC.

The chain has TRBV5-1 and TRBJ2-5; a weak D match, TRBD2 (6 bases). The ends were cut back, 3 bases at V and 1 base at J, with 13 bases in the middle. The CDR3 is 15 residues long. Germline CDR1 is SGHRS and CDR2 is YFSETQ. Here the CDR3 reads CASSYQEGAQETQYF. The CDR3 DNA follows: TGCGCCAGCAGCTACCAGGAGGGTGCCCAAGAGACCCAGTACTTC.

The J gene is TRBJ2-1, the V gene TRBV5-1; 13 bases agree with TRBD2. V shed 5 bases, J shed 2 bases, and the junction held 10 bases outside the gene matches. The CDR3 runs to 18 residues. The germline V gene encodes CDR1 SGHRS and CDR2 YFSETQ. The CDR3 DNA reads TGCGCCAGCAGAACGGGACTAGCGGGAAAGACCCCCTACAATGAGCAGTTCTTC. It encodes CASRTGLAGKTPYNEQFF. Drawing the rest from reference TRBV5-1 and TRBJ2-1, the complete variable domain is KAGVTQTPRYLIKTRGQQVTLSCSPISGHRSVSWYQQTPGQGLQFLFEYFSETQRNKGNFPGRFSGRQFSNSRSEMNVSTLELGDSALYLCASRTGLAGKTPYNEQFFGPGTRLTVL.

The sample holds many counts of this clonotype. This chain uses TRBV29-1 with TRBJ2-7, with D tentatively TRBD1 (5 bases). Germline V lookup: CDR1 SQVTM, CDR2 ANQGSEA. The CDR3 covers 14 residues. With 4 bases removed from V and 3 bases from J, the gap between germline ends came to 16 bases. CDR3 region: CSVGYRSDGYEQYF. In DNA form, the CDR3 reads TGCAGCGTTGGTTACAGGTCCGACGGCTACGAGCAGTACTTC.

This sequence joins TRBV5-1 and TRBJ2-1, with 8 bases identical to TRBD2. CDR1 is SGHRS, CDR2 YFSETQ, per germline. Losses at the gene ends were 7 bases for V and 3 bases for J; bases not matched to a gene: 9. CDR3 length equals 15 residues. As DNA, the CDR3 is TGCGCCAGCGGGGAAAGCGGGGGACTCTACAATGAGCAGTTCTTC. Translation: CASGESGGLYNEQFF.

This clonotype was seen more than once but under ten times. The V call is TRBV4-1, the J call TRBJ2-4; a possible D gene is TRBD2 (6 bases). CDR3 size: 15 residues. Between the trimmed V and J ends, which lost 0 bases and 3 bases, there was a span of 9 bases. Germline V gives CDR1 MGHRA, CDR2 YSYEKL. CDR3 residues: CASSQEGSGKNIQYF. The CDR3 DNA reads TGCGCCAGCAGCCAAGAGGGTAGCGGCAAAAACATTCAGTACTTC.

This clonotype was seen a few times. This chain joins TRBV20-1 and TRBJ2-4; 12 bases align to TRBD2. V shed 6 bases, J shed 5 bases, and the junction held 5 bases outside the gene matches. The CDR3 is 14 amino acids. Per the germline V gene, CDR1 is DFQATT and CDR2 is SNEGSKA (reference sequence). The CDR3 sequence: CSAKTSGGENIQYF. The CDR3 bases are TGCAGTGCAAAGACTAGCGGGGGCGAAAACATTCAGTACTTC.

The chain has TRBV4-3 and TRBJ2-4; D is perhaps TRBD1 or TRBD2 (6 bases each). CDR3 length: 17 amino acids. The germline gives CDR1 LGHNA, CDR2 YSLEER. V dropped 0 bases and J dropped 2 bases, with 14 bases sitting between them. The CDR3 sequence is CASSQEWRGISKNIQYF. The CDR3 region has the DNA TGCGCCAGCAGCCAAGAATGGAGGGGGATTTCCAAAAACATTCAGTACTTC.

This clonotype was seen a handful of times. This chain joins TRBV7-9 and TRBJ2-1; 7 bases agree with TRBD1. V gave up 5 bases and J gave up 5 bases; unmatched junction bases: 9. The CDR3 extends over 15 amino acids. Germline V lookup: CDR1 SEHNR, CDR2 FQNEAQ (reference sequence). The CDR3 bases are TGTGCCAGCAGCATTAGCAGGGGGAGACACAATGAGCAGTTCTTC. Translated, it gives CASSISRGRHNEQFF.

CDR3 in DNA: TGTGCCAGCAGCCAGGGACTAGCGGGAGGGTCCGGGGAGCTGTTTTTT. Residues: CASSQGLAGGSGELFF. The chain links TRBV7-2 to TRBJ2-2; 16 nucleotides match TRBD2. The V gene end was trimmed by 5 bases and the J gene end by 6 bases; junction bases not matched to a gene: 3. This CDR3 contains 16 residues. Germline CDR1 is SGHTA and CDR2 is FQGNSA.

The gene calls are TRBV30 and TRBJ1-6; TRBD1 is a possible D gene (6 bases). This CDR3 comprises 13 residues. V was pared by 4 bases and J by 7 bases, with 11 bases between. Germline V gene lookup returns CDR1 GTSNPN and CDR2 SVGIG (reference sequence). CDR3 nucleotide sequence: TGTGCCTGGACTCGGGGGCTGAATTCACCCCTCCACTTT. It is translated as CAWTRGLNSPLHF.

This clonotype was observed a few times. The CDR3 bases are TGTGCCAGCACCGGACTAGCGGGAGGTGAGGGTGAGCAGTACTTC. This codes for CASTGLAGGEGEQYF. The genes are TRBV12-3 or TRBV12-4 and TRBJ2-7; 14 positions match TRBD2. The J segment lost 7 bases and the V segment lost 7 bases, leaving 9 bases of the junction unmatched. The CDR3 length is 15 residues.

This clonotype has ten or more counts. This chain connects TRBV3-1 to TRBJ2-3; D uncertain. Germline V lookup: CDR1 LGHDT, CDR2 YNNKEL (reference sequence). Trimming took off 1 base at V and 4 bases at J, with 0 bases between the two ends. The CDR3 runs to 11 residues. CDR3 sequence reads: CASSQADTQYF. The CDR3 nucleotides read TGTGCCAGCAGCCAAGCAGATACGCAGTATTTT.

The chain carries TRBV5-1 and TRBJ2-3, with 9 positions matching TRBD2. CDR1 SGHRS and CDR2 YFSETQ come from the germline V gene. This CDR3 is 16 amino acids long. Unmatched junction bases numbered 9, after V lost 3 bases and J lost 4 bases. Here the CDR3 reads CASSSSAGGSADTQYF. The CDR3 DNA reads TGCGCCAGCAGCTCATCGGCGGGGGGGAGCGCAGATACGCAGTATTTT.

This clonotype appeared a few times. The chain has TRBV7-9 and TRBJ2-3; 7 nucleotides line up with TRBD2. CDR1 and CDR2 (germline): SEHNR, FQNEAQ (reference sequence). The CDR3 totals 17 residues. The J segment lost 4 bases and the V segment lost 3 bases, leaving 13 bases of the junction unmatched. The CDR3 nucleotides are TGTGCCAGCAGCTTCCGTGGCGGGAGAAGGAGCCCAGATACGCAGTATTTT. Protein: CASSFRGGRRSPDTQYF.

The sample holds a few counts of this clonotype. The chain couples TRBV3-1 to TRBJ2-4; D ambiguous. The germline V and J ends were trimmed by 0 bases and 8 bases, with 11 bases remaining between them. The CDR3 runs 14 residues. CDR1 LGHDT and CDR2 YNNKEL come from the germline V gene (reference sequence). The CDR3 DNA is TGTGCCAGCAGCCAAGAAGGGCTGGTTGACATTCAGTACTTC. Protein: CASSQEGLVDIQYF.

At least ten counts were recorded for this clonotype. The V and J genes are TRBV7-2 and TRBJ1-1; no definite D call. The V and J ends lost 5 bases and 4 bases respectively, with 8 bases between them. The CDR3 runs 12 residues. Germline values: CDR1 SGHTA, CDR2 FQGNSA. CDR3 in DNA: TGTGCCAGCAGCCTCATGGGCACTGAAGCTTTCTTT. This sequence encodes CASSLMGTEAFF.